These T cell receptor beta chains were read from a single sample in a study of blood T cells in healthy people across ages. TCRdb ran MiXCR on the 5' RACE reads and lists one entry per CDR3 protein. Here the sample spans about 570,000 distinct CDR3 sequences, 27% being singletons. Sequenced input: blood. The receptors derive from a woman aged 70 to 79 in good health. Both conserved end residues are part of each CDR3. D genes are given only for firm matches. Size values are once, few and many counts, or a class for expanded clones, and some rows have none.

size,V,D,J,DNA,CDR3
-,TRBV27,-,TRBJ2-3,TGTGCCGGCAGTTTATTGGGCTATAACACAGATACGCAGTATTTT,CAGSLLGYNTDTQYF
-,TRBV7-3,TRBD2,TRBJ2-5,TGTGCCAGCAGCTTATCAGCGGGGGGGCTCGGGGAGACCCAGTACTTC,CASSLSAGGLGETQYF
few,TRBV19,-,TRBJ1-2,TGTGCCAGTAGTACTACGTCGAGGGGCGACTATGGCTACACCTTC,CASSTTSRGDYGYTF
few,TRBV7-9,TRBD2,TRBJ2-5,TGTGCCAGCAGCTTAGGGGTAGCGGGTAACCAAGAGACCCAGTACTTC,CASSLGVAGNQETQYF
-,TRBV6-2/TRBV6-3,-,TRBJ1-5,TGTGCCAGCCAGAGGAGCCCTTGGGGGCATTTT,CASQRSPWGHF
-,TRBV4-2,-,TRBJ1-5,TGTGCCAGCAGCCAAGAGGGTGACATTTATCAGCCCCAGCATTTT,CASSQEGDIYQPQHF
-,TRBV15,TRBD2,TRBJ2-1,TGTGCCACCAGCAGAGCGGGGGGCTCCTACAATGAGCAGTTCTTC,CATSRAGGSYNEQFF
-,TRBV6-2/TRBV6-3,-,TRBJ1-1,TGTGCCAGCAGTCTAGACGTGAACACTGAAGCTTTCTTT,CASSLDVNTEAFF
-,TRBV7-6,-,TRBJ2-1,TGTGCCAGCAGCTCCCGGCTACCCGCCTCCGATGCGCAGTTCTTC,CASSSRLPASDAQFF
-,TRBV29-1,-,TRBJ2-7,TGCAGCGCAACAGAAAACTACGAGCAGTACTTC,CSATENYEQYF
-,TRBV11-1,TRBD1,TRBJ2-5,TGTGCCAGCAGCCCCAACCCGACAGGGGACAAGGAGACCCAGTACTTC,CASSPNPTGDKETQYF
-,TRBV10-3,TRBD2,TRBJ2-2,TGTGCCATCAGTGAGTCGGCGGGGGGCAGCACCGGGGAGCTGTTTTTT,CAISESAGGSTGELFF
-,TRBV28,-,TRBJ2-3,TGTGCCAGCAGTTTCGATCGGGTAAATACGCAGTATTTT,CASSFDRVNTQYF
-,TRBV7-8,TRBD1,TRBJ1-2,TGTGCCAGCAGCCCCGGGACAGGGGTTGGTGGCTACACCTTC,CASSPGTGVGGYTF
-,TRBV6-5,TRBD1,TRBJ2-3,TGTGCCAGCAGTCCCAAGACAGGGTGGACAGATACGCAGTATTTT,CASSPKTGWTDTQYF
-,TRBV28,TRBD2,TRBJ2-7,TGTGCCAGCAGTTCCCTTCTAGCGGGAGAGGCCGAGCAGTACTTC,CASSSLLAGEAEQYF
-,TRBV20-1,TRBD1,TRBJ1-4,TGCAGGCCCCGACAGGGGGATTCTGAAAAACTGTTTTTT,CRPRQGDSEKLFF
-,TRBV20-1,TRBD2,TRBJ2-1,TGCAGTGCTAGAGATGGGCGGGGGGGTGAGCAGTTCTTC,CSARDGRGGEQFF